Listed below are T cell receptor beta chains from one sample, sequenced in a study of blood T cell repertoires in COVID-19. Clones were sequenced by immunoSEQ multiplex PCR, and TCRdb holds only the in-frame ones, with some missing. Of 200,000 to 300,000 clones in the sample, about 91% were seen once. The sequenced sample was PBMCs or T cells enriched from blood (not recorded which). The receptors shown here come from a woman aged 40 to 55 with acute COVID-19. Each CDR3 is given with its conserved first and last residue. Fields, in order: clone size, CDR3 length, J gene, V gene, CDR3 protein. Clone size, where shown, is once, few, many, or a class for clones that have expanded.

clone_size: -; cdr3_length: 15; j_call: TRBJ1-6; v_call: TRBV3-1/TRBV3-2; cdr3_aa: CASSQEGQGSTPLHF
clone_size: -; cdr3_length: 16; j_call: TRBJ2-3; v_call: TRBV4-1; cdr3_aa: CASSREPGQGTDTQYF
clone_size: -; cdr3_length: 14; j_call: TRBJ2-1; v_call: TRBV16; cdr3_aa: CASSQSPGRDEQFF
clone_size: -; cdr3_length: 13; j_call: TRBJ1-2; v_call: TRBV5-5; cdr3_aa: CASSLDRAYGYTF
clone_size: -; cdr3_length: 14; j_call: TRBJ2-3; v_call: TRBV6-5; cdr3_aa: CASSPLVLTDTQYF
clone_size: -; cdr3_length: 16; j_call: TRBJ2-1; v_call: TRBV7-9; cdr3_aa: CASSSSSGSSYNEQFF
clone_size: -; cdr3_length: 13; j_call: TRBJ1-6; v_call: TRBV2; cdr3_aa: CATNRDRGSPLHF
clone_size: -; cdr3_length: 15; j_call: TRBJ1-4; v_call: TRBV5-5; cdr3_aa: CASSFGPSEREKLFF
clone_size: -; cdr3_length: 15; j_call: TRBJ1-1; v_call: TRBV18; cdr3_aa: CASSEMTGRNTEAFF
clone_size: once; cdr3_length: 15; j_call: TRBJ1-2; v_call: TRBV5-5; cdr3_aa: CASSLAGQGNYGYTF
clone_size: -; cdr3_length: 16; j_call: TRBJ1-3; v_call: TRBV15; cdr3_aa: CATSLQGSYSGNTIYF